These 15 T cell receptor beta chains originate from one sample sequenced in a study of cytomegalovirus exposure and HLA in healthy donors. PCR used 60 Vbeta primers and 13 Jbeta primers. TCRdb keeps only in-frame clones here, not all; method: immunoSEQ multiplex PCR. The sample contains 75,000 to 100,000 clones, 70% to 80% of which appear only once. Sequencing was carried out using PBMCs. These TCRs come from a man aged 30-40 years in good health and CMV-seronegative.

V gene TRBV7-2 combines with J gene TRBJ2-7; TRBD2 agrees at 13 bases. Trimming cost V 10 bases and J 4 bases; bases outside gene matches: 7. Germline V gene data show CDR1 as SGHTA and CDR2 as FQGNSA. The CDR3 has 14 residues. CDR3 bases: TGTGCCACCACCGGGACTAGCGGGATGTACGAGCAGTACGTC. As protein: CATTGTSGMYEQYV.

The V gene is TRBV5-4, the J gene TRBJ2-1, with 9 bases fitting TRBD1. This CDR3 comprises 16 residues. Germline values: CDR1 SGHNT, CDR2 YYREEE (reference sequence). V was pared by 1 base and J by 7 bases, with 9 bases of the junction left unmatched. The CDR3 coding sequence is TGTGCCAGCAGCTTGCAGCGGGACAGGGACGGGAATGAGCAGTTCTTC. It specifies CASSLQRDRDGNEQFF.

This chain connects TRBV7-2 to TRBJ2-3; D unresolved. The germline V gene encodes CDR1 SGHTA and CDR2 FQGNSA. CDR3 length: 18 residues. Trimming shortened V by 0 bases and J by 0 bases, and 16 bases separated the two germline ends. CDR3 sequence (DNA): TGTGCCAGCAGCTTAGCGTTTGGTATCACAGCTAGCACAGATACGCAGTATTTT. It yields the protein CASSLAFGITASTDTQYF.

J is TRBJ1-6 and V is TRBV2; D is undetermined. Germline V gene lookup returns CDR1 SNHLY and CDR2 FYNNEI. V shed 7 bases and J shed 7 bases, with 11 bases lying between them. The CDR3 length is 13 residues. CDR3 sequence reads: CASIVESNSPLHF. The CDR3 DNA follows: TGTGCCAGCATCGTAGAGTCCAATTCACCCCTCCACTTT.

The rearrangement joins TRBV4-2 to TRBJ2-3; no clear D. The CDR3 consists of 14 residues. V was trimmed by 3 bases and J by 0 bases, leaving 7 bases between them. The germline gives CDR1 LGHNA, CDR2 YNFKEQ. CDR3 coding DNA: TGTGCCAGCAGCCAGGAGACTAGCACAGATACGCAGTATTTT. It translates to CASSQETSTDTQYF.

The genes are TRBV2 and TRBJ1-2; 9 nucleotides match TRBD1. The CDR3 spans 14 residues. The V and J ends lost 6 bases and 5 bases, in that order; junction bases with no gene match: 7. CDR1 SNHLY and CDR2 FYNNEI come from the germline V gene. CDR3 DNA: TGTGCCAGCAGAATTCCCGGGACAGGGTATGGCTACACCTTC. Translating gives CASRIPGTGYGYTF. Filled out from reference TRBV2 and TRBJ1-2, the complete variable domain reads EPEVTQTPSHQVTQMGQEVILRCVPISNHLYFYWYRQILGQKVEFLVSFYNNEISEKSEIFDDQFSVERPDGSNFTLKIRSTKLEDSAMYFCASRIPGTGYGYTFGSGTRLTVV.

This clone was picked up a small number of times. Germline is not matched at one junction end, which may reflect a read error. The V and J genes are TRBV7-9 and TRBJ1-2, with 10 bases aligning to TRBD1. CDR1 and CDR2 from the germline V gene are SEHNR and FQNEAQ (reference sequence). The CDR3 totals 13 residues. The CDR3 here is CSSSPGQGKGYTF. The CDR3 coding sequence is TGTTCCAGCAGCCCGGGACAGGGGAAAGGCTACACCTTC.

The V call is TRBV5-1, the J call TRBJ2-1; 10 bases are a match to TRBD2. CDR1 and CDR2 (germline): SGHRS, YFSETQ. V was pared by 4 bases and J by 8 bases, with 12 bases of the junction left unmatched. The CDR3 spans 16 residues. DNA of the CDR3: TGCGCCAGCAGCGTTGGGGCTAGCGGGAGAGGCCATGAGCAGTTCTTC. Translated, it gives CASSVGASGRGHEQFF.

This sequence joins TRBV9 and TRBJ2-3; D is ambiguous. Germline V gene lookup returns CDR1 SGDLS and CDR2 YYNGEE. V lost 0 bases to trimming and J lost 2 bases, with 7 bases between them. CDR3 length: 14 amino acids. In DNA, the CDR3 is TGTGCCAGCAGCGTAGACTCCTTCACAGATACGCAGTATTTT. Translated: CASSVDSFTDTQYF.

This clone was seen more than once but under ten times. The CDR3 sequence is CASSQDPTSGILEQFF. As DNA, the CDR3 is TGCGCCAGCAGCCAAGATCCGACTAGCGGGATTCTTGAGCAGTTCTTC. The J gene is TRBJ2-1, the V gene TRBV4-1; 11 bases match TRBD2. There are 16 residues in the CDR3. The germline V gene encodes CDR1 MGHRA and CDR2 YSYEKL. Germline trimming cut 0 bases from V and 9 bases from J; bases unmatched to any gene: 7.

Written as DNA, the CDR3 is TGTGCCAGTAGTGCCCGGACAGGGTTTCGTCAGCCCCAGCATTTT. Translated, it gives CASSARTGFRQPQHF. This sequence joins TRBV19 and TRBJ1-5; TRBD1 agrees at 8 bases. The ends lost 5 bases at V and 6 bases at J; junction bases unmatched: 9. In germline, CDR1 is LNHDA, CDR2 SQIVND (reference sequence). CDR3 length: 15 amino acids.

J is TRBJ2-7 and V is TRBV10-3, with 9 bases that match TRBD2. Germline assignment: CDR1 ENHRY and CDR2 SYGVKD. The CDR3 is 14 amino acids. The V segment lost 6 bases and the J segment 5 bases; nucleotides outside the gene matches: 8. CDR3 bases: TGTGCCATCAGGCAAGCAGCGGGGGGTGACGAGCAGTACTTC. This sequence encodes CAIRQAAGGDEQYF.

This clone was seen only once. This rearrangement joins TRBV19 to TRBJ1-1; 7 bases are a match to TRBD1. Germline V lookup: CDR1 LNHDA, CDR2 SQIVND (reference sequence). V lost 3 bases and J lost 0; bases outside the gene matches: 16. The CDR3 has 19 residues. In nucleotides, the CDR3 is TGTGCCAGTAGTATGTCTTCCCTAAGGGCAGGGGGAATGAACACTGAAGCTTTCTTT. This encodes CASSMSSLRAGGMNTEAFF.

This clone was seen once. The chain is built from TRBV14 and TRBJ2-2; unclear D gene. Trimming shortened V by 4 bases and J by 3 bases, and 9 bases separated the two germline ends. This CDR3 region has 14 residues. CDR1 is SGHDN, CDR2 FVKESK, per germline. The CDR3 loop is CASSPSVYTGELFF. CDR3 DNA: TGTGCCAGCAGCCCTTCCGTGTACACCGGGGAGCTGTTTTTT. Variable domain in full (rest from reference TRBV14 and TRBJ2-2): EAGVTQFPSHSVIEKGQTVTLRCDPISGHDNLYWYRRVMGKEIKFLLHFVKESKQDESGMPNNRFLAERTGGTYSTLKVQPAELEDSGVYFCASSPSVYTGELFFGEGSRLTVL.

The chain has TRBV18 and TRBJ1-2; 12 nucleotides agree with TRBD1. The CDR3 is made up of 16 amino acids. Trimming took 3 bases from V and 8 from J; bases not matched to a gene: 10. Looked up from germline, CDR1 is KGHSH and CDR2 is LQKENI. Here the CDR3 DNA reads TGTGCCAGCTCACCGGGGCCGGGACAGGGGGCGTGGGGCTACACCTTC. This codes for CASSPGPGQGAWGYTF.